These 21 T cell receptor beta chains were sequenced from one sample in a study of monozygotic twins with inflammatory bowel disease. After re-calling the 5' RACE reads, TCRdb lists one entry per CDR3 protein, DNA absent. This sample's table reports 110,000 to 150,000 distinct CDR3 sequences. The specimen sequenced was blood. These receptors all stem from a human donor with ulcerative colitis or Crohn's disease, or a healthy co-twin of an affected twin (not recorded which).

The chain links TRBV29-1 to TRBJ1-5; no DNA is available, so the TRBD1 call from TCRdb remains unchecked. CDR1 and CDR2 from the germline V gene are SQVTM and ANQGSEA. CDR3 length: 14 residues. The CDR3 sequence: CSVLIQGLDQPQYF.

The chain uses TRBV20-1 and TRBJ2-1. The CDR3 loop spans 15 amino acids. Germline CDR1 DFQATT, CDR2 SNEGSKA (reference sequence). The CDR3 reads CSARDALAPPNEQFF.

V and J are TRBV6-5 and TRBJ1-1; TCRdb picks TRBD1, but there is no DNA to check that call. The CDR3 contains 15 residues. The germline V gene encodes CDR1 MNHEY and CDR2 SVGAGI. The CDR3: CASSYLSTGRSDAFF.

The gene calls are TRBV3-1 and TRBJ1-4; TCRdb's D call, TRBD1, is unchecked because there is no DNA. The germline gives CDR1 LGHDT, CDR2 YNNKEL (reference sequence). The CDR3 has 13 residues. CDR3 sequence: CASSQDWGEKLFF.

The V gene is TRBV6-5, the J gene TRBJ2-6; without DNA, the TCRdb call of TRBD1 cannot be checked. CDR3 length: 18 amino acids. Germline assignment: CDR1 MNHEY and CDR2 SVGAGI. CDR3 region: CASSYPGQGFTGANVLTF.

The J gene is TRBJ2-3, the V gene TRBV29-1. The CDR3 spans 12 residues. From germline, CDR1 is SQVTM and CDR2 ANQGSEA. CDR3: CSVVDPTDTQYF.

The chain is built from TRBV2 and TRBJ1-5; TCRdb proposes TRBD1, but this gene call is untestable without DNA. CDR1 is SNHLY, CDR2 FYNNEI, per germline. The length of the CDR3 is 15 residues. The CDR3 here is CASSTRGMSNQPQHF.

The chain is built from TRBV14 and TRBJ2-4; TCRdb proposes TRBD1, but this gene call is untestable without DNA. Germline V gives CDR1 SGHDN, CDR2 FVKESK. The CDR3 loop spans 16 amino acids. The chain's CDR3 is CASSQAGGKAKNIQYF.

The J gene is TRBJ1-1, the V gene TRBV29-1; TCRdb designates TRBD1, a call that cannot be tested without DNA. The length of the CDR3 is 18 residues. The germline gives CDR1 SQVTM, CDR2 ANQGSEA. This CDR3 reads CSATPRRPGRNMNTEAFF. The whole variable domain, remainder taken from reference TRBV29-1 and TRBJ1-1, is SAVISQKPSRDICQRGTSLTIQCQVDSQVTMMFWYRQQPGQSLTLIATANQGSEATYESGFVIDKFPISRPNLTFSTLTVSNMSPEDSSIYLCSATPRRPGRNMNTEAFFGQGTRLTVV.

The chain uses TRBV5-1 and TRBJ2-3; as DNA is missing, the TRBD2 call by TCRdb cannot be tested. There are 17 residues in the CDR3. CDR1 SGHRS and CDR2 YFSETQ come from the germline V gene. CDR3 amino acids: CASSRPAGAGSTDTQYF. Supplemented by reference TRBV5-1 and TRBJ2-3, the full variable domain reads KAGVTQTPRYLIKTRGQQVTLSCSPISGHRSVSWYQQTPGQGLQFLFEYFSETQRNKGNFPGRFSGRQFSNSRSEMNVSTLELGDSALYLCASSRPAGAGSTDTQYFGPGTRLTVL.

This sequence joins TRBV7-2 and TRBJ2-5; TCRdb gives TRBD2 as the D gene, but with no DNA this cannot be confirmed. Germline lookup yields CDR1 SGHTA and CDR2 FQGNSA. The CDR3 is 15 amino acids. The CDR3 region is CASTQIAGERETQYF.

V is TRBV7-9 and J is TRBJ1-4; TCRdb reports TRBD1, a call that lacks DNA to check it against. CDR1 and CDR2 from the germline V gene are SEHNR and FQNEAQ (reference sequence). The length of the CDR3 is 14 residues. The chain's CDR3 is CASSSGDPNEKLFF.

The gene calls are TRBV6-1 and TRBJ1-1. The CDR3 spans 15 residues. Germline V gene data show CDR1 as MNHNS and CDR2 as SASEGT. CDR3 loop: CASSESHSSNTEAFF.

This sequence joins TRBV7-9 and TRBJ1-5; no DNA is available, so the TRBD1 call from TCRdb remains unchecked. Germline V gene data show CDR1 as SEHNR and CDR2 as FQNEAQ (reference sequence). The CDR3 covers 16 residues. CDR3 region: CASSLTSGTGDQPQHF.

The V and J genes are TRBV9 and TRBJ1-2; TCRdb names TRBD1, which stays unverified in the absence of DNA. Per the germline V gene, CDR1 is SGDLS and CDR2 is YYNGEE. The CDR3 has 15 amino acids. The CDR3 reads CASSVGTEINYGYTF.

This chain connects TRBV20-1 to TRBJ2-7; the TCRdb call, TRBD2, lacks DNA for checking. CDR3 length: 16 residues. Looked up from germline, CDR1 is DFQATT and CDR2 is SNEGSKA (reference sequence). This CDR3 reads CSASSLAGGSSYEQYF.

The rearrangement uses TRBV20-1 and TRBJ2-1; TCRdb proposes TRBD2, but this gene call is untestable without DNA. The CDR3 runs 16 residues. The V gene's germline CDR1 is DFQATT and CDR2 SNEGSKA (reference sequence). The CDR3 is CSANLALRAGYNEQFF.

This chain connects TRBV6-2 or TRBV6-3 to TRBJ2-1; TCRdb's D call of TRBD2 is untestable without DNA. This CDR3 has 16 amino acids. Germline-derived CDR1 and CDR2 are MNHEY and SVGEGT. The CDR3 here is CASSHIPGLADNEQFF.

V gene TRBV9 combines with J gene TRBJ2-1; checking the TCRdb D call of TRBD1 is not possible without DNA. Germline V gene data show CDR1 as SGDLS and CDR2 as YYNGEE. CDR3 size: 15 residues. The CDR3: CASSVEPGVYNEQFF.

This chain joins TRBV4-2 and TRBJ2-2; TCRdb designates TRBD2, a call that cannot be tested without DNA. Germline CDR1 and CDR2: LGHNA and YNFKEQ. The length of the CDR3 is 15 residues. The CDR3 protein is CASSPGTSDTGELFF.

This rearrangement joins TRBV2 to TRBJ1-1; without DNA, the TCRdb call of TRBD1 cannot be checked. The V gene's germline CDR1 is SNHLY and CDR2 FYNNEI. This CDR3 has 16 amino acids. Here the CDR3 reads CASSEAAQGALNEAFF.